These 28 T cell receptor beta chains were sequenced from one sample in a study of T cells in localized non-small cell lung cancer. Sequencing was performed with immunoSEQ multiplex PCR; in TCRdb, only in-frame clones are kept and a portion is missing. The sample consists of over 25,000 clones, around four fifths of them appearing once. The specimen comprised peripheral blood, sampled before any cancer treatment. These receptors all stem from a male donor aged 60 or over with stage II squamous cell lung carcinoma.

This clone turned up a few times. The V call is TRBV5-1, the J call TRBJ2-5, with D uncertain. CDR1 SGHRS and CDR2 YFSETQ come from the germline V gene. The ends were cut back, 1 base at V and 5 bases at J, with 6 bases in the middle. This CDR3 is built from 12 residues. CDR3 residues: CASSLIAETQYF. The CDR3 nucleotides are TGCGCCAGCAGCTTGATCGCTGAGACCCAGTACTTC.

The chain couples TRBV5-4 to TRBJ1-6, with 9 nucleotides matching TRBD1. This CDR3 region has 16 residues. Germline V gene lookup returns CDR1 SGHNT and CDR2 YYREEE (reference sequence). The junction had 8 bases not matched to a gene; V was cut back by 0 bases and J by 10 bases. The CDR3 DNA reads TGTGCCAGCAGCTTGGACCCTACAGGGGGCGGATCACCCCTCCACTTT. Residues: CASSLDPTGGGSPLHF.

The chain employs TRBV19 and TRBJ1-2, with D perhaps TRBD1 (6 bases). The CDR3 totals 12 residues. Germline V CDR1 and CDR2: LNHDA, SQIVND (reference sequence). The V gene lost 9 bases and the J gene lost 6 bases, with 14 bases spanning the gap. The DNA for the CDR3 is TGTGCCAGCTTGTCCCGGACAGATGGCTACACCTTC. Translation: CASLSRTDGYTF. Combining the CDR3 with reference TRBV19 and TRBJ1-2 gives the whole variable domain DGGITQSPKYLFRKEGQNVTLSCEQNLNHDAMYWYRQDPGQGLRLIYYSQIVNDFQKGDIAEGYSVSREKKESFPLTVTSAQKNPTAFYLCASLSRTDGYTFGSGTRLTVV.

The chain has TRBV29-1 and TRBJ2-7; D is possibly TRBD2 (5 bases). Trimming removed 4 bases at V and 2 bases at J, with 15 bases between. The germline CDR1 and CDR2 sequences are SQVTM and ANQGSEA. This CDR3 has 14 amino acids. In DNA, the CDR3 is TGCAGCGTTGCCCCCTCCCTAGCAACCTACGAGCAGTACTTC. It codes for CSVAPSLATYEQYF.

The chain uses TRBV9 and TRBJ2-2; 7 bases are a match to TRBD1. This CDR3 region has 16 residues. Germline trimming cut 0 bases from V and 1 base from J; bases unmatched to any gene: 3. Germline CDR1 and CDR2: SGDLS and YYNGEE. CDR3 sequence reads: CASSVVGQLNTGELFF. CDR3 in DNA: TGTGCCAGCAGCGTAGTGGGACAGCTGAACACCGGGGAGCTGTTTTTT.

J is TRBJ1-5 and V is TRBV28; D remains ambiguous. Germline values: CDR1 MDHEN, CDR2 SYDVKM. The CDR3 is 15 amino acids. The V end lost 3 bases, the J end lost 2 bases, and 11 bases lay between the germline ends. The CDR3 DNA follows: TGTGCCAGCAGTTTCGGTGAGGTAGGCAATCAGCCCCAGCATTTT. Translation: CASSFGEVGNQPQHF.

This chain uses TRBV6-1 with TRBJ1-1, with 7 bases identical to TRBD1. The CDR3 runs to 14 residues. Germline CDR1 reads MNHNS; CDR2 reads SASEGT. V shed 7 bases, J shed 5 bases, and the junction held 10 bases outside the gene matches. CDR3 sequence: CASTAEGARTEAFF. The CDR3 region has the DNA TGTGCCAGCACCGCTGAGGGGGCTAGAACTGAAGCTTTCTTT.

This clone was found a few times. The rearrangement uses TRBV6-5 and TRBJ1-2; D gene ambiguous. V lost 2 bases and J lost 4, with 17 bases in between. In germline, CDR1 is MNHEY, CDR2 SVGAGI. The CDR3 loop spans 16 amino acids. The CDR3 loop reads CASSYLSRRRAYGYTF. DNA of the CDR3: TGTGCCAGCAGTTACCTCTCCCGGCGACGGGCCTATGGCTACACCTTC.

The chain recombines TRBV18 with TRBJ1-3, with D possibly matching TRBD1 (6 bases). CDR3 size: 16 residues. Germline V gene lookup returns CDR1 KGHSH and CDR2 LQKENI. Trimming left V 0 bases short and J 2 bases short, with 11 bases between. The CDR3 coding sequence is TGTGCCAGCTCACCACCGTCAGGGGAAGCTGGAAACACCATATATTTT. Protein product: CASSPPSGEAGNTIYF.

The chain employs TRBV5-4 and TRBJ2-7; D remains ambiguous. V dropped 7 bases and J dropped 1 base, with 18 bases sitting between them. Germline CDR1 is SGHNT and CDR2 is YYREEE (reference sequence). The CDR3 spans 15 residues. The CDR3 loop is CASGRSTAESYEQYF. The CDR3 DNA follows: TGTGCCAGCGGCAGGTCTACTGCGGAGTCCTACGAGCAGTACTTC.

J is TRBJ2-1 and V is TRBV15; D is uncertain. Germline CDR1 and CDR2: LNHNV and YYDKDF (reference sequence). V lost 6 bases, J lost 8 bases, and 20 bases lay in between. The CDR3 covers 15 residues. The CDR3 here is CATRVGRVPIDEQFF. In nucleotides, the CDR3 is TGTGCCACCAGGGTCGGCCGGGTACCGATAGATGAGCAGTTCTTC.

In its sample, this clone ranks as medium-sized. The chain has TRBV5-6 and TRBJ2-2; TRBD1 is a possible D gene (5 bases). This CDR3 is built from 14 residues. CDR1 and CDR2 (germline): SGHDT, YYEEEE. Trimming left V 2 bases short and J 6 bases short, with 11 bases between. CDR3 loop: CASSFLQGPGELFF. DNA of the CDR3: TGTGCCAGCAGCTTCCTCCAGGGCCCCGGGGAGCTGTTTTTT.

The chain uses TRBV10-1 and TRBJ1-1; TRBD1 might be the D (5 bases). There are 11 residues in the CDR3. V gave up 8 bases and J gave up 10 bases, with 14 bases separating them. From germline, CDR1 is WNHNN and CDR2 SYGVQD (reference sequence). CDR3 DNA sequence: TGCGCCAGCTCCGGGGCGGGAAGAGCTTTCTTT. Protein: CASSGAGRAFF.

CDR3 amino acids: CASSIGASGANTGELFF. In DNA form, the CDR3 reads TGTGCCAGTAGTATCGGGGCTAGCGGGGCGAACACCGGGGAGCTGTTTTTT. The rearrangement links TRBV19 to TRBJ2-2; 9 bases line up with TRBD2. This CDR3 is 17 amino acids long. Germline V CDR1 and CDR2: LNHDA, SQIVND (reference sequence). After removal of 3 bases from V and 0 bases from J, the junction contained 5 bases not matched to a gene.

This chain uses TRBV18 with TRBJ1-2; unclear D gene. Trimming stripped 8 bases from V and 8 bases from J, with 15 bases between. Germline-derived CDR1 and CDR2 are KGHSH and LQKENI. CDR3 length: 12 amino acids. CDR3 loop: CASTGVRGGYTF. As DNA, the CDR3 is TGTGCCAGCACCGGGGTTCGAGGCGGCTACACCTTC.

This clone was observed once. The rearrangement joins TRBV7-2 to TRBJ2-7; 7 bases map to TRBD1. The junction had 9 bases not matched to a gene; V was cut back by 5 bases and J by 5 bases. The CDR3 loop spans 14 amino acids. The V gene's germline CDR1 is SGHTA and CDR2 FQGNSA. CDR3 in DNA: TGTGCCAGCAGCCCCGAATGGACAGGCAACGAGCAGTACTTC. This encodes CASSPEWTGNEQYF.

The V and J genes are TRBV28 and TRBJ2-2; no clear D gene. The V and J ends lost 2 bases and 6 bases respectively, with 4 bases between them. Germline assignment: CDR1 MDHEN and CDR2 SYDVKM. The CDR3 is 12 amino acids. The chain's CDR3 is CASSLRPGELFF. CDR3 bases: TGTGCCAGCAGTTTAAGGCCCGGGGAGCTGTTTTTT.

CDR3 sequence (DNA): TGTGCCAGCAGCTTTTTGGCAGGGGGGGACGAGCAGTACTTC. It specifies CASSFLAGGDEQYF. This chain connects TRBV11-2 to TRBJ2-7; TRBD1 or TRBD2 may be the D gene (7 bases each). CDR1 is SGHAT and CDR2 is FQNNGV in the germline V gene. The CDR3 is 14 residues long. V shed 3 bases and J shed 5 bases, with 14 bases lying between them.

This clone has only one observation. The V call is TRBV5-6, the J call TRBJ2-1, with D hard to call. The germline V and J ends were trimmed by 0 bases and 8 bases, with 9 bases remaining between them. Looked up from germline, CDR1 is SGHDT and CDR2 is YYEEEE. The CDR3 is 13 amino acids. The CDR3 DNA reads as TGTGCCAGCAGCTTGGTATTGGAGTATGAGCAGTTCTTC. Translating it yields CASSLVLEYEQFF.

The V gene is TRBV9, the J gene TRBJ2-5; D possibly corresponds to TRBD2 (5 bases). The CDR3 runs to 14 residues. The V gene lost 4 bases and the J gene lost 1 base, with 11 bases spanning the gap. Germline loops: CDR1 SGDLS, CDR2 YYNGEE. The CDR3 loop is CASSPSGGQETQYF. The CDR3 nucleotides read TGTGCCAGCAGCCCGAGCGGCGGCCAAGAGACCCAGTACTTC.

V usage is TRBV4-1 and J usage is TRBJ1-2; the D gene is possibly TRBD1 (5 bases). The CDR3 has 15 amino acids. Deletions cut 4 bases from V and 3 bases from J, with 15 bases between. Germline V gives CDR1 MGHRA, CDR2 YSYEKL. The CDR3 spells CASSLTPRVDYGYTF. The CDR3 DNA sequence: TGCGCCAGCAGCCTCACCCCCAGGGTAGACTATGGCTACACCTTC.

This clone has a single count. This chain links TRBV11-2 with TRBJ2-5; maybe TRBD2 (5 bases). Trimming took off 3 bases at V and 10 bases at J, with 6 bases between the two ends. Germline assignment: CDR1 SGHAT and CDR2 FQNNGV. The CDR3 extends over 10 amino acids. The CDR3 region has the DNA TGTGCCAGCAGCTTGGAGGTCCAGTACTTC. This encodes CASSLEVQYF.

J is TRBJ2-3 and V is TRBV5-1; the match to TRBD2 covers 8 bases. The CDR3 sequence is 14 residues long. CDR1 and CDR2 (germline): SGHRS, YFSETQ. Trimming at V came to 0 bases and at J to 6 bases, leaving 3 bases not matched to a gene. CDR3 region: CASSLGREGDTQYF. DNA of the CDR3: TGCGCCAGCAGCTTGGGACGGGAGGGGGATACGCAGTATTTT.

This clone was detected only once. The J gene is TRBJ2-1, the V gene TRBV6-4; tentatively, D is TRBD2 (8 bases). CDR1 is MRHNA, CDR2 SNTAGT, per germline. The CDR3 loop spans 17 amino acids. V lost 4 bases and J lost 0, with 16 bases in between. The CDR3 protein is CASSGVAGQSSYNEQFF. The DNA of the CDR3 is TGTGCCAGCAGTGGGGTAGCGGGACAGTCCTCCTACAATGAGCAGTTCTTC.

This clone came up once. The chain combines TRBV19 with TRBJ1-2, with TRBD1 matching over 10 bases. The CDR3 runs to 18 residues. Germline loops: CDR1 LNHDA, CDR2 SQIVND (reference sequence). J lost 0 bases, V lost 5 bases, and 12 bases had no gene match. CDR3 sequence reads: CASSPLDRGIPSNYGYTF. The CDR3, as DNA: TGTGCCAGTAGTCCCTTGGACAGGGGGATCCCTTCTAACTATGGCTACACCTTC.

The chain employs TRBV20-1 and TRBJ1-5; D remains unclear. CDR3 length: 11 residues. Per germline, CDR1 DFQATT and CDR2 SNEGSKA (reference sequence). Trimming pared 0 bases from V and 11 bases from J, leaving 8 bases between. CDR3 protein: CSAREERTQHF. CDR3 nucleotides: TGCAGTGCTAGAGAAGAGAGGACCCAGCATTTT.

This chain links TRBV7-9 with TRBJ2-1; 8 nucleotides line up with TRBD2. The CDR3 runs to 16 residues. Trimming took 3 bases from V and 2 from J; bases not matched to a gene: 6. Germline V gene sequence: CDR1 SEHNR, CDR2 FQNEAQ (reference sequence). The CDR3 loop reads CASSFHSGNTYNEQFF. DNA for the CDR3: TGTGCCAGCAGCTTCCATAGCGGGAATACCTACAATGAGCAGTTCTTC.

The chain carries TRBV6-5 and TRBJ1-3; no clear D gene. The germline V and J ends were trimmed by 2 bases and 4 bases, with 6 bases remaining between them. The CDR3 runs to 13 residues. Germline CDR1 MNHEY, CDR2 SVGAGI. The CDR3 DNA sequence: TGTGCCAGCAGTTACGTAAAGGGAAACACCATATATTTT. It specifies CASSYVKGNTIYF.